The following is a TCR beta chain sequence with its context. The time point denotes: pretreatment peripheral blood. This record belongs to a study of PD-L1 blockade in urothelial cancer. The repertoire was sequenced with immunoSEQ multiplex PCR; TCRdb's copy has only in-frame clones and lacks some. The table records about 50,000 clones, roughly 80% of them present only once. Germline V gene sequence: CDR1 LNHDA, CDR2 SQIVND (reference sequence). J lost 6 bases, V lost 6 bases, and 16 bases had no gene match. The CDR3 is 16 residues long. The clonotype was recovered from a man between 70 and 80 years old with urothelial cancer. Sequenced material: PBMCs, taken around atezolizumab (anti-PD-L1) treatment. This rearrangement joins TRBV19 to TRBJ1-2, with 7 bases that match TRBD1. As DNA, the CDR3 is TGTGCCAGTAGCCTCTCTGTCCGACAGGGTCGGAATGGCTACACCTTC. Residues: CASSLSVRQGRNGYTF.